A single sample gave rise to the 5 T cell receptor beta chains below, sequenced in a study of blood T cell repertoires in COVID-19. Libraries were prepared by immunoSEQ multiplex PCR; TCRdb keeps only in-frame clonotypes and omits some of them. The profile shows roughly 170,000 clones, about 85% of them singletons. Sequencing was performed on peripheral blood. All receptors come from a man aged 60-69 years who had recovered from COVID-19.

The chain couples TRBV10-3 to TRBJ2-7; 8 bases line up with TRBD2. Per germline, CDR1 ENHRY and CDR2 SYGVKD. The CDR3 loop spans 15 amino acids. V lost 4 bases to trimming and J lost 2 bases; unmatched junction nucleotides: 7. The CDR3 here is CAISAERGPPYEQYF. The CDR3 nucleotides read TGTGCCATCAGTGCTGAGCGGGGGCCCCCCTACGAGCAGTACTTC.

The chain uses TRBV7-2 and TRBJ1-1; 10 bases line up with TRBD1. V shed 3 bases, J shed 3 bases, and the junction held 4 bases outside the gene matches. The CDR3 runs to 15 residues. Germline CDR1 is SGHTA and CDR2 is FQGNSA. CDR3: CASSFDGTGDTEAFF. DNA of the CDR3: TGTGCCAGCAGCTTCGACGGGACAGGGGACACTGAAGCTTTCTTT.

This chain uses TRBV24-1 with TRBJ1-1; 7 bases agree with TRBD1. Losses at the gene ends were 4 bases for V and 3 bases for J; bases not matched to a gene: 10. Germline CDR1 reads KGHDR; CDR2 reads SFDVKD. The CDR3 covers 16 residues. The CDR3 nucleotides read TGTGCCACCAGTGACCAACCTACGACAGGGCACACTGAAGCTTTCTTT. Translated: CATSDQPTTGHTEAFF.

This sequence joins TRBV18 and TRBJ1-5; weak D call: TRBD1 (5 bases). CDR3 length: 16 amino acids. Germline CDR1 KGHSH, CDR2 LQKENI. V shed 3 bases and J shed 0 bases, with 12 bases lying between them. The CDR3 nucleotides read TGTGCCAGCTCACCCGGTTTAGGGGTTAGCAATCAGCCCCAGCATTTT. Translating it yields CASSPGLGVSNQPQHF.

The chain links TRBV4-3 to TRBJ1-4; no definite D call. The germline V gene has CDR1 LGHNA and CDR2 YSLEER. The CDR3 is 13 residues long. V lost 8 bases, J lost 4 bases, and 11 bases lay in between. The CDR3 nucleotides are TGCGCCAGCGGGGAGAGACTTAATGAAAAACTGTTTTTT. Its translation is CASGERLNEKLFF.